The text below deals with one T cell receptor (beta chain). The antigen remains undetermined. The source of the sample is a study of cytomegalovirus exposure and HLA in healthy donors. Across the study: Among the 300 to 500 genotyped donors, 65% to 90% were placed in the Caucasian-associated ancestry cluster. Regarding the study as a whole: HLA alleles were associated with around 17,000 TCR beta sequences in a later analysis at 0.05 false discovery rate.

CDR1 MGHRA and CDR2 YSYEKL come from the germline V gene. Trimming cost V 2 bases and J 2 bases, with 13 bases left between them. The CDR3 consists of 16 residues. Researchers ran the PCR with 60 Vbeta and 13 Jbeta primers. Some clones are missing from TCRdb's copy, which holds only in-frame ones; the method was immunoSEQ multiplex PCR. Here the sample spans 160,000 or so clones, 84% being singletons. V and J are TRBV4-1 and TRBJ1-5; D perhaps matches TRBD1 (5 bases). The specimen sequenced was PBMCs. This clonotype was obtained from a man between 18 and 35 years old in good health and CMV-seronegative. CDR3 residues: CASSQIQGRGNQPQHF. CDR3 DNA sequence: TGCGCCAGCAGCCAAATACAAGGCAGGGGCAATCAGCCCCAGCATTTT.